The 11 T cell receptor beta chains given below trace back to one sample, sequenced in a study of blood T cell repertoires in COVID-19. Some clones are missing from TCRdb's copy, which holds only in-frame ones; the method was immunoSEQ multiplex PCR. The top ten clones hold 6% of a sample with around 280,000 clones, around 88% of them seen once. The sample consisted of PBMCs or T cells enriched from blood (not recorded which). These receptors came from a middle-aged woman who had recovered from COVID-19.

V is TRBV28 and J is TRBJ1-3; no definite D call. CDR1 is MDHEN, CDR2 SYDVKM, per germline. The CDR3 runs to 13 residues. V was clipped by 6 bases and J by 3 bases, with 9 bases between them. The CDR3, as DNA: TGTGCCAGCAGCCAGTTTGGTGGAAACACCATATATTTT. Translating it yields CASSQFGGNTIYF.

The chain has TRBV7-2 and TRBJ1-2, with D maybe TRBD1 (5 bases). The CDR3 extends over 15 amino acids. Per germline, CDR1 SGHTA and CDR2 FQGNSA. The germline V and J ends were trimmed by 4 bases and 0 bases, with 12 bases remaining between them. This chain's CDR3 is CASSSGPIANYGYTF. As DNA, the CDR3 is TGTGCCAGCAGCTCAGGGCCCATAGCTAACTATGGCTACACCTTC. The variable domain in full, completed from reference TRBV7-2 and TRBJ1-2, reads GAGVSQSPSNKVTEKGKDVELRCDPISGHTALYWYRQSLGQGLEFLIYFQGNSAPDKSGLPSDRFSAERTGGSVSTLTIQRTQQEDSAVYLCASSSGPIANYGYTFGSGTRLTVV.

This chain joins TRBV5-1 and TRBJ2-3, with 12 bases lining up with TRBD2. This CDR3 has 16 residues. Unmatched junction bases numbered 7, after V lost 6 bases and J lost 2 bases. Germline-derived CDR1 and CDR2 are SGHRS and YFSETQ. CDR3 bases: TGCGCCAGCACCCTAGCGGGAGGGAGGGCCACAGATACGCAGTATTTT. Protein sequence: CASTLAGGRATDTQYF.

The genes are TRBV27 and TRBJ2-7, with D perhaps TRBD1 (5 bases). CDR1 MNHEY and CDR2 SMNVEV come from the germline V gene (reference sequence). Trimming took off 5 bases at V and 5 bases at J, with 25 bases between the two ends. The CDR3 is 17 residues long. The CDR3 nucleotides read TGTGCCAGCAGTCCTAGGGGCCGCCTTGCCGGTGGGGACGAGCAGTACTTC. Protein sequence: CASSPRGRLAGGDEQYF.

The gene calls are TRBV7-9 and TRBJ2-1; D is possibly TRBD2 (6 bases). Germline V CDR1 and CDR2: SEHNR, FQNEAQ (reference sequence). V was clipped by 0 bases and J by 8 bases, with 8 bases between them. The CDR3 has 13 amino acids. The CDR3 protein is CASSLAGTDEQFF. CDR3 coding DNA: TGTGCCAGCAGCTTAGCAGGGACTGATGAGCAGTTCTTC.

The chain links TRBV5-5 to TRBJ2-5; 10 bases align to TRBD1. The CDR3 sequence is 16 residues long. Per the germline V gene, CDR1 is SGHKS and CDR2 is YYEKEE (reference sequence). V lost 2 bases, J lost 4 bases, and 8 bases stayed unmatched. In DNA, the CDR3 is TGTGCCAGCAGCTTCCGACTGGGACAGGGGAGAGAGACCCAGTACTTC. Its protein is CASSFRLGQGRETQYF.

This chain links TRBV6-1 with TRBJ1-4; D not resolved. With 4 bases removed from V and 0 bases from J, the gap between germline ends came to 12 bases. Germline V gives CDR1 MNHNS, CDR2 SASEGT. This CDR3 comprises 16 residues. The CDR3: CASSGRVSATNEKLFF. The DNA of the CDR3 is TGTGCCAGCAGTGGCCGGGTCTCAGCAACTAATGAAAAACTGTTTTTT.

In DNA form, the CDR3 reads TGCGCCAGCAGCCCGGGGGACCGTGGTAACTATGGCTACACCTTC. Amino acids: CASSPGDRGNYGYTF. The chain employs TRBV5-1 and TRBJ1-2; possible D gene TRBD1, 5 bases. In germline, CDR1 is SGHRS, CDR2 YFSETQ. This CDR3 is 15 amino acids long. V dropped 4 bases and J dropped 1 base, with 14 bases sitting between them.

The chain combines TRBV2 with TRBJ2-7; D uncertain. The length of the CDR3 is 12 residues. Trimming removed 3 bases from V and 9 bases from J, with 12 bases in between. The germline gives CDR1 SNHLY, CDR2 FYNNEI. The CDR3 loop is CASSDNLSGQYF. The CDR3 nucleotides are TGTGCCAGCAGTGACAATCTATCGGGGCAGTACTTC.

V gene TRBV10-3 combines with J gene TRBJ2-3, with 7 positions matching TRBD2. There are 16 residues in the CDR3. Germline assignment: CDR1 ENHRY and CDR2 SYGVKD. Unmatched junction bases numbered 14, after V lost 5 bases and J lost 6 bases. The CDR3, as DNA: TGTGCCATCAGTCTGAGCGGGACCAGGAATACCGATACGCAGTATTTT. Translating it yields CAISLSGTRNTDTQYF.

The V and J genes are TRBV7-6 and TRBJ2-3, with 9 bases that match TRBD2. The length of the CDR3 is 15 residues. Trimming took 5 bases from V and 6 from J; bases not matched to a gene: 9. CDR1 SGHVS and CDR2 FNYEAQ come from the germline V gene. The CDR3 DNA follows: TGTGCCAGCAGCGCCCGGGCGGGAGGGTCGGATACGCAGTATTTT. Amino acids: CASSARAGGSDTQYF. The variable domain in full, with the rest retrieved from reference TRBV7-6 and TRBJ2-3, is GAGVSQSPRYKVTKRGQDVALRCDPISGHVSLYWYRQALGQGPEFLTYFNYEAQQDKSGLPNDRFSAERPEGSISTLTIQRTEQRDSAMYRCASSARAGGSDTQYFGPGTRLTVL.